The next 19 T cell receptor beta chains were all read from a single sample in a study of shared clonotypes between healthy human individuals. Some clones are missing from TCRdb's copy, which holds only in-frame ones; the method was immunoSEQ multiplex PCR. The top ten hold about 0.22% of the sample, which has roughly 770,000 clones, 90% to 98% seen once. CD8 cells classed as naive were CD45RO-negative and positively selected for CCR7, excluding terminally differentiated effector memory CD45RA+ cells. What was sequenced was naive CD8+ T cells sorted from blood. The origin of the receptors is a man aged 25 to 45 in good health.

Of note for this clone: The sample carries other DNA sequences with the same CDR3. The genes are TRBV7-9 and TRBJ2-7; 8 bases match TRBD2. This CDR3 has 14 residues. Trimming took 5 bases from V and 0 from J; bases not matched to a gene: 3. Germline CDR1 and CDR2: SEHNR and FQNEAQ (reference sequence). The CDR3 nucleotides are TGTGCCAGCAGCCCCAGCGGGGGCTCCTACGAGCAGTACTTC. Translated: CASSPSGGSYEQYF.

The rearrangement uses TRBV29-1 and TRBJ2-7; 7 bases fit TRBD2. Germline CDR1 is SQVTM and CDR2 is ANQGSEA. V was pared by 7 bases and J by 2 bases, with 8 bases of the junction left unmatched. CDR3 size: 13 residues. CDR3 in amino acids: CSAQGGVAYEQYF. The CDR3 DNA reads TGCAGCGCGCAGGGAGGGGTAGCCTACGAGCAGTACTTC.

The gene calls are TRBV4-2 and TRBJ2-7; the D gene is possibly TRBD1 (6 bases). This CDR3 has 19 residues. From germline, CDR1 is LGHNA and CDR2 YNFKEQ. The germline V and J ends were trimmed by 0 bases and 2 bases, with 23 bases remaining between them. The CDR3 coding sequence is TGTGCCAGCAGCCAAGAAACGTCCCGGGGCAGGGGTAGGCCCTACGAGCAGTACTTC. Protein sequence: CASSQETSRGRGRPYEQYF.

The chain carries TRBV5-1 and TRBJ2-2; perhaps D is TRBD1 or TRBD2 (5 bases each). V dropped 0 bases and J dropped 8 bases, with 11 bases sitting between them. This CDR3 is 14 amino acids long. Germline CDR1 reads SGHRS; CDR2 reads YFSETQ. This CDR3 is CASSLELGRGELFF. The CDR3 region has the DNA TGCGCCAGCAGCTTGGAATTGGGACGAGGGGAGCTGTTTTTT.

This chain links TRBV4-1 with TRBJ2-7; D is ambiguous. Deletions cut 5 bases from V and 6 bases from J, with 8 bases between. Germline V gene lookup returns CDR1 MGHRA and CDR2 YSYEKL. CDR3 length: 11 amino acids. Written as DNA, the CDR3 is TGCGCCAGCAGCTCAATGGGCGAGCAGTACTTC. It is translated as CASSSMGEQYF.

This clone has a single count. The V gene is TRBV11-3, the J gene TRBJ2-1; no clear D gene. The CDR3 runs 11 residues. CDR1 SGHNT and CDR2 YENEEA come from the germline V gene. Trimming stripped 4 bases from V and 10 bases from J, with 8 bases between. The CDR3 is CASSWGSEQFF. The CDR3 DNA reads as TGTGCCAGCAGCTGGGGATCGGAGCAGTTCTTC.

V usage is TRBV15 and J usage is TRBJ2-5, with a tentative D call TRBD2 (6 bases). The CDR3 is 16 amino acids. V lost 0 bases, J lost 2 bases, and 13 bases lay in between. Germline CDR1 LNHNV, CDR2 YYDKDF (reference sequence). Here the CDR3 reads CATSRDRSSGQETQYF. CDR3 nucleotides: TGTGCCACCAGCAGAGATCGCAGTAGCGGACAAGAGACCCAGTACTTC. The whole variable domain, remainder taken from reference TRBV15 and TRBJ2-5, is DAMVIQNPRYQVTQFGKPVTLSCSQTLNHNVMYWYQQKSSQAPKLLFHYYDKDFNNEADTPDNFQSRRPNTSFCFLDIRSPGLGDTAMYLCATSRDRSSGQETQYFGPGTRLLVL.

The genes are TRBV4-2 and TRBJ2-7, with 7 bases identical to TRBD2. V gave up 4 bases and J gave up 3 bases; unmatched junction bases: 9. The CDR3 totals 15 residues. Germline loops: CDR1 LGHNA, CDR2 YNFKEQ. The CDR3 region is CASSPNHGGSYEQYF. CDR3 DNA: TGTGCCAGCAGCCCGAACCATGGCGGGAGCTACGAGCAGTACTTC.

V is TRBV7-6 and J is TRBJ2-2; maybe TRBD2 (5 bases). CDR3 length: 16 residues. The germline V and J ends were trimmed by 1 base and 1 base, with 10 bases remaining between them. Germline CDR1 SGHVS, CDR2 FNYEAQ. The CDR3 coding sequence is TGTGCCAGCAGCTTAGGTCCAGCGGAGAACACCGGGGAGCTGTTTTTT. Its translation is CASSLGPAENTGELFF.

This clone was recorded once. The rearrangement links TRBV7-9 to TRBJ2-7; 9 bases agree with TRBD1. The CDR3 contains 14 residues. Germline V gene data show CDR1 as SEHNR and CDR2 as FQNEAQ (reference sequence). V dropped 3 bases and J dropped 3; count of bases not matched to a gene: 3. CDR3 protein: CASSFPGQGYEQYF. The CDR3 DNA reads as TGTGCCAGCAGCTTTCCGGGACAGGGCTACGAGCAGTACTTC.

V gene TRBV6-1 combines with J gene TRBJ2-1; D not resolved. Germline CDR1 is MNHNS and CDR2 is SASEGT. Trimming stripped 2 bases from V and 10 bases from J, with 15 bases between. The CDR3 is 14 amino acids. The CDR3 nucleotides are TGTGCCAGCAGTGAACGGCGGCTAGTTGGCGAGCAGTTCTTC. Encoded protein: CASSERRLVGEQFF.

This sequence joins TRBV6-1 and TRBJ2-3; 9 positions match TRBD2. CDR1 is MNHNS, CDR2 SASEGT, per germline. Losses at the gene ends were 6 bases for V and 4 bases for J; bases not matched to a gene: 8. The CDR3 spans 15 residues. The CDR3 loop is CASRILAGPPDTQYF. The CDR3 DNA reads as TGTGCCAGCAGGATTCTAGCGGGGCCTCCAGATACGCAGTATTTT.

This sequence joins TRBV14 and TRBJ2-1; 12 bases fit TRBD2. The germline CDR1 and CDR2 sequences are SGHDN and FVKESK. The junction had 12 bases not matched to a gene; V was cut back by 2 bases and J by 4 bases. The CDR3 has 19 amino acids. The CDR3: CASSQTSTSGRLGYNEQFF. As DNA, the CDR3 is TGTGCCAGCAGCCAAACAAGTACTAGCGGGAGGCTGGGGTACAATGAGCAGTTCTTC.

This chain joins TRBV27 and TRBJ1-1; 7 bases align to TRBD1. The CDR3 loop spans 16 amino acids. The junction had 10 bases not matched to a gene; V was cut back by 2 bases and J by 4 bases. Germline CDR1 reads MNHEY; CDR2 reads SMNVEV (reference sequence). The CDR3 region has the DNA TGTGCCAGCAGTTTAGGGTTCGGGCAGGGGGTCACTGAAGCTTTCTTT. Amino acid sequence: CASSLGFGQGVTEAFF.

The V call is TRBV5-6, the J call TRBJ1-5; D is perhaps TRBD1 (5 bases). Looked up from germline, CDR1 is SGHDT and CDR2 is YYEEEE. This CDR3 has 16 residues. With 0 bases removed from V and 0 bases from J, the gap between germline ends came to 10 bases. The CDR3 protein is CASSLGQTFSNQPQHF. The CDR3 DNA is TGTGCCAGCAGCTTGGGACAGACATTTAGCAATCAGCCCCAGCATTTT.

The rearrangement joins TRBV5-5 to TRBJ2-7; 8 positions agree with TRBD2. Trimming took 4 bases from V and 5 from J; bases not matched to a gene: 5. The CDR3 is made up of 13 amino acids. Germline loops: CDR1 SGHKS, CDR2 YYEKEE (reference sequence). CDR3 region: CASSRGGRDEQYF. For the CDR3, the DNA is TGTGCCAGCAGCCGGGGGGGACGCGACGAGCAGTACTTC.

The genes are TRBV7-2 and TRBJ2-1; D is possibly TRBD1 (6 bases). Germline V gene data show CDR1 as SGHTA and CDR2 as FQGNSA. V lost 4 bases and J 8 bases, leaving 21 bases between the germline ends. The CDR3 consists of 16 residues. CDR3 residues: CASSSPGTREEHEQFF. CDR3 coding DNA: TGTGCCAGCAGCTCCCCCGGGACAAGGGAAGAGCATGAGCAGTTCTTC. The full variable domain, its missing parts supplied by reference TRBV7-2 and TRBJ2-1, is GAGVSQSPSNKVTEKGKDVELRCDPISGHTALYWYRQSLGQGLEFLIYFQGNSAPDKSGLPSDRFSAERTGGSVSTLTIQRTQQEDSAVYLCASSSPGTREEHEQFFGPGTRLTVL.

This clone was seen just once. The chain couples TRBV27 to TRBJ2-7, with TRBD2 matching over 10 bases. After removal of 6 bases from V and 2 bases from J, the junction contained 10 bases not matched to a gene. Germline V gives CDR1 MNHEY, CDR2 SMNVEV (reference sequence). This CDR3 has 16 amino acids. The CDR3 region has the DNA TGTGCCAGCAGCCCTAGCGGGAGTGGACCAGCCTACGAGCAGTACTTC. Its translation is CASSPSGSGPAYEQYF.

This chain uses TRBV28 with TRBJ2-7; no clear D. Looked up from germline, CDR1 is MDHEN and CDR2 is SYDVKM. Between the trimmed V and J ends, which lost 5 bases and 3 bases, there was a span of 8 bases. The CDR3 consists of 12 residues. CDR3: CASSLSFYEQYF. Written as DNA, the CDR3 is TGTGCCAGCAGTCTTTCTTTCTACGAGCAGTACTTC.